This T cell receptor (beta chain) stems from a study of cytomegalovirus exposure and HLA in healthy donors. Looking at the study overall: Counted in an early data release were 65 million to 100 million unique TCRs from HLA-typed donors. Study-level findings and limits: It was reportedly the case that the classifier diagnosed cytomegalovirus status with high specificity and sensitivity.

In the case of this clone: What it recognizes is unknown.

Trimming cost V 11 bases and J 9 bases; bases outside gene matches: 6. CDR1 is MNHEY and CDR2 is SVGAGI in the germline V gene. The CDR3 has 13 residues. PCR used 60 Vbeta primers and 13 Jbeta primers. Repertoires were generated with immunoSEQ multiplex PCR, while TCRdb's copy carries only in-frame clones and drops some. The data show about 140,000 clones, with 88% seen just once and around 0.51% held by the top ten. The chain links TRBV6-5 to TRBJ1-6; TRBD1 matches 11 bases. Sample: PBMCs. This sequence was found in a woman in her thirties or forties in good health and CMV-seronegative. The CDR3 loop reads CASRGQGVSPLHF. CDR3 sequence (DNA): TGTGCCTCCCGGGGACAGGGGGTTTCACCCCTCCACTTT.